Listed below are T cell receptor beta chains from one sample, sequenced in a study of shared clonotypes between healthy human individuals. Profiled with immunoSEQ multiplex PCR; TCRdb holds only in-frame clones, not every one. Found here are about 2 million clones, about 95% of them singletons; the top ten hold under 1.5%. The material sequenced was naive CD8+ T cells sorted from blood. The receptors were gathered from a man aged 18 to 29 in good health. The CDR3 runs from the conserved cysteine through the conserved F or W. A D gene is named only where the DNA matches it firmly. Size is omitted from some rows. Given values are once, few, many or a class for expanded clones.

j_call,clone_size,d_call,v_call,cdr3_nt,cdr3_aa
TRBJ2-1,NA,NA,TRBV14,TGTGCCAGCAGCCAGGGGTATAGCTTCGGTGAGCAGTTCTTC,CASSQGYSFGEQFF
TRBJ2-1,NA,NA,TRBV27,TGTGCCAGCACAGGGACCAATGAGCAGTTCTTC,CASTGTNEQFF
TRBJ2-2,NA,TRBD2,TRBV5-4,TGTGCCAGCAGCCCCGGGGGGACCGGGGAGCTGTTTTTT,CASSPGGTGELFF
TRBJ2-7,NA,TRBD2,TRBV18,TGTGCCAGCTCACCGAGCGAACCGACTAGCGGGAGTGGCCTGAGCTCCTACGAGCAGTACTTC,CASSPSEPTSGSGLSSYEQYF
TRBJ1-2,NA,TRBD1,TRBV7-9,TGTGCCAGCAGCTTGGGACAGGGATACTTTGGCTACACCTTC,CASSLGQGYFGYTF
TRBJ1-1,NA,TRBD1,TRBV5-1,TGCGCCAGCAGCTTCACAGGGGTAGGAGCTTTCTTT,CASSFTGVGAFF
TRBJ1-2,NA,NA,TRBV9,TGTGCCAGCAGCGTAACAGGGCAATATGGCTACACCTTC,CASSVTGQYGYTF
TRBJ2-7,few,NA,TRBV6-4,TGTGCCAGCAGCGGTCCCTACGAGCAGTACTTC,CASSGPYEQYF
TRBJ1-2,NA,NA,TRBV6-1,TGTGCCAGCAGTGCGGGCGGCTACACCTTC,CASSAGGYTF
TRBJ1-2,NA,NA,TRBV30,TGTGCCTGGAGCCAGCTTTTGGGGGTGGACTACACCTTC,CAWSQLLGVDYTF
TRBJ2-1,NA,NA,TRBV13,TGTGCCAGCAGCTTAGTGGAGCGTTCCTACAATGAGCAGTTCTTC,CASSLVERSYNEQFF
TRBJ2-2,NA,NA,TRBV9,TGTGCCAGCAGCGTATTTGTGGGCACCGGGGAGCTGTTTTTT,CASSVFVGTGELFF
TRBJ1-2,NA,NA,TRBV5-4,TGTGCCAGCAGCTTGGGGGATTGGGGGTACTATGGCTACACCTTC,CASSLGDWGYYGYTF
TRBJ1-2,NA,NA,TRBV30,TGTGCCTGGAGCCTCCCTTTGGGTGGCTACACCTTC,CAWSLPLGGYTF
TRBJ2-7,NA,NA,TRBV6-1,TGTGCCAGCAGTGAGAGGGGCGCCTACGAGCAGTACTTC,CASSERGAYEQYF
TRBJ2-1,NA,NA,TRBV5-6,TGTGCCAGCAGCTTGGGGGCAGAGCAGTTCTTC,CASSLGAEQFF
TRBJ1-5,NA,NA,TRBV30,TGTGCCTGGAGTGTAAGTGGGATCTCCCTCAATCAGCCCCAGCATTTT,CAWSVSGISLNQPQHF
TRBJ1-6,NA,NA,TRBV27,TGTGCCAGCAGTTTATCGAAAGGGGAAGGCAACTCACCCCTCCACTTT,CASSLSKGEGNSPLHF
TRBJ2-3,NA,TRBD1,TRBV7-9,TGTGCCAGCAGCTTAGTACAGGGGAACGCAGATACGCAGTATTTT,CASSLVQGNADTQYF
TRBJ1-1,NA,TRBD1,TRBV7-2,TGTGCCAGCAGCTTAGTCGAGGGGGCGGACACTGAAGCTTTCTTT,CASSLVEGADTEAFF
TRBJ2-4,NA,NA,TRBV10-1,TGCGCCAGTGACCGAAAACGGCACATTCAGTACTTC,CASDRKRHIQYF
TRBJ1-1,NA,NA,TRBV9,TGTGCCAGCAGCGCCGTGTCCGGGGGGAACACTGAAGCTTTCTTT,CASSAVSGGNTEAFF
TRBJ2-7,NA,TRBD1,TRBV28,TGTGCCAGCAGTCTTGGGACAGACTACGAGCAGTACTTC,CASSLGTDYEQYF
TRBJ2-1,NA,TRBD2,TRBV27,TGTGCCAGCAGTTTATTATTTCGGCTAGCGGGAGATTATGAGCAGTTCTTC,CASSLLFRLAGDYEQFF
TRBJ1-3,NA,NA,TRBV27,TGTGCCAGCAGCCCTGATCCGACAGGCTACTCTGGAAACACCATATATTTT,CASSPDPTGYSGNTIYF
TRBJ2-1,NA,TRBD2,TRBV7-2,TGTGCCAGCAGCCAGACTAGCGGGAGGCCGGCCTACAATGAGCAGTTCTTC,CASSQTSGRPAYNEQFF
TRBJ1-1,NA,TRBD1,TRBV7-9,TGTGCCAGCAGCTTCCTCAGGGGGCAGGACACTGAAGCTTTCTTT,CASSFLRGQDTEAFF
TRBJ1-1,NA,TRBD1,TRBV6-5,TGTGCCAGCAGCTTCGGGACAGATGGTACTGAAGCTTTCTTT,CASSFGTDGTEAFF
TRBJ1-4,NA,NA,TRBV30,TGTGCCTGGAGTGTTGTACGATCTAATGAAAAACTGTTTTTT,CAWSVVRSNEKLFF
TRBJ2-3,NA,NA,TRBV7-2,TGTGCCAGCAGCTTAGGTTGGAAGGGGGGCTTAACAGATACGCAGTATTTT,CASSLGWKGGLTDTQYF
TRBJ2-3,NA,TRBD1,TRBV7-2,TGTGCCAGCAGCCCGCCCCTAGGGACAGGGGTTTTATCAGATACGCAGTATTTT,CASSPPLGTGVLSDTQYF
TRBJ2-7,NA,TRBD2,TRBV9,TGTGCCAGCAGCCCTCGACTAGCGGGAGAGACGGGCGAGCAGTACTTC,CASSPRLAGETGEQYF
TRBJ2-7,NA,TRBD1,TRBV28,TGTGCCAGCAGTAGGACAGGTAACTACGAGCAGTACTTC,CASSRTGNYEQYF
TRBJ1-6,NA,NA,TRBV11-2,TGTGCCAGCAGCTTACTGCATTCACCCCTCCACTTT,CASSLLHSPLHF
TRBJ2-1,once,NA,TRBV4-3,TGCGCCAGCAGCCAAGCCATGACAGAAGAGGCCTACAATGAGCAGTTCTTC,CASSQAMTEEAYNEQFF
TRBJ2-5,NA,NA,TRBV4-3,TGCGCCAGCAGCCTATTCCCGGGCCAAGAGACCCAGTACTTC,CASSLFPGQETQYF
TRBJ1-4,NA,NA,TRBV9,TGTGCCAGCAGCGTAGCTGGGGGGCTTAATGAAAAACTGTTTTTT,CASSVAGGLNEKLFF
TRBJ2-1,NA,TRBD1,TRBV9,TGTGCCAGCAGCGGGACAGGGGCCCCTCGGTTCTTC,CASSGTGAPRFF